This T cell receptor (beta chain) was sequenced in a study of cytomegalovirus exposure and HLA in healthy donors. Study-wide background: Earlier findings included 90 million to 120 million unique TCR beta sequences obtained from approximately 170 million T cells.

This clone was detected a few times. Its specificity is not known. PCR amplification relied on 60 Vbeta primers (plus 13 Jbeta primers). Measured with immunoSEQ multiplex PCR; TCRdb has only the in-frame clones, and not every one. Altogether roughly 130,000 clones are present, about 80% being singletons, with the ten largest covering roughly 1.8%. Though probably carrying unrecorded immune exposures, donors were nominally healthy at sampling. Findings and caveats of the study: A classifier reportedly called cytomegalovirus status with high sensitivity and specificity. A list of approximately 150 TCR beta chains associated with cytomegalovirus was given.

The receptor comes from a woman between 50 and 59 years old in good health and CMV-seronegative. Sequenced material: PBMCs.

For the CDR3, the DNA is TGCGCCAGCAGCGGAGGGGGCAGGAACACTGAAGCTTTCTTT. Protein: CASSGGGRNTEAFF. The chain has TRBV4-1 and TRBJ1-1, with TRBD1 identical over 7 bases. The CDR3 contains 14 residues. CDR1 and CDR2 (germline): MGHRA, YSYEKL. Trimming took 5 bases from V and 1 from J; bases not matched to a gene: 4.